This T cell receptor beta chain was identified in a study of T cell repertoires in cytomegalovirus infection. Study details: Public TCR beta signature analysis indicated the presence of both CMV infection and matching HLA type. Study results and caveats: HLA-C-restricted CMV-specific TCR beta clonotypes were dominant in the ex vivo response. There were carriers of CMV plus the relevant HLA, and cumulative public TCR beta family frequency identified them.

TCRdb used MiXCR to reprocess the reads, holding one entry per CDR3 protein. The sample has 560,000 or so distinct CDR3 sequences; approximately 15% are singletons. V shed 8 bases, J shed 5 bases, and the junction held 14 bases outside the gene matches. This CDR3 has 16 residues. Per germline, CDR1 ENHRY and CDR2 SYGVKD. This clonotype was observed a handful of times. Its target is unknown. The specimen was CD8+ T cells from PBMCs. This receptor was identified in a human donor in good health (CMV status not recorded). Some clones in this sample may be carry-over from other donors' samples. This rearrangement joins TRBV10-3 to TRBJ2-3, with 9 bases that match TRBD2. DNA of the CDR3: TGTGCCATCCTCAGAAGGGGGCGGGAGGGCCAAGATACGCAGTATTTT. This encodes CAILRRGREGQDTQYF.